The T cell receptor (beta chain) described here comes from a study of blood T cell repertoires in COVID-19. This clone appeared a single time. The CDR3 is 13 amino acids. Germline assignment: CDR1 LNHDA and CDR2 SQIVND (reference sequence). V was pared by 10 bases and J by 0 bases, with 9 bases between. Repertoires were generated with immunoSEQ multiplex PCR, while TCRdb's copy carries only in-frame clones and drops some. The sample shows roughly 150,000 clones, about nine tenths of them seen only once. This sequence joins TRBV19 and TRBJ1-4; no definite D call. This TCR derives from a man older than 75 with acute or convalescent COVID-19. Sequencing was done on a sample of peripheral blood. Here the CDR3 DNA reads TGTGCCACCCGGAGGGCAACTAATGAAAAACTGTTTTTT. It translates to CATRRATNEKLFF.